This T cell receptor beta chain appears in the sequencing data of a study of long-term antiretroviral therapy in people with HIV. Background on the study: In the earliest collections, sampling predates the 2015 immediate-ART recommendation by about a decade.

Trimming at V came to 2 bases and at J to 7 bases, leaving 13 bases not matched to a gene. Germline V CDR1 and CDR2: MDHEN, SYDVKM. The CDR3 extends over 17 amino acids. Everyone in the study who had HIV was treated in the United States. At the survey level, the v3.0 immunoSEQ assay was run. Sequencing used immunoSEQ multiplex PCR; TCRdb keeps in-frame clones, though not all of them. The table records about 20,000 clones, around four fifths of them present only once. This rearrangement joins TRBV28 to TRBJ2-2, with TRBD1 matching 7 bases. This receptor was identified in a woman between 35 and 50 years old with HIV. The material sequenced was unsorted PBMCs, taken 1.2 years after starting antiretroviral therapy. The CDR3 coding sequence is TGTGCCAGCAGTTTAGACGAGACAGGGATGCGTCACGGGGAGCTGTTTTTT. Protein sequence: CASSLDETGMRHGELFF.